Listed below are T cell receptor beta chains from one sample, sequenced in a study of blood T cell repertoires in COVID-19. Only in-frame clones appear in the TCRdb table, and some are missing; sequencing was by immunoSEQ multiplex PCR. The sample has just under 50,000 clones; 86% are singletons. Material for sequencing was peripheral blood. All receptors derive from a human donor in a cohort sampled during active COVID-19. Both conserved end residues are part of each CDR3. A D gene is named only where the DNA matches it firmly. Expanded clones are given a class, and other clones once, few, many or no size at all.

V: TRBV13; size: -; D: -; J: TRBJ2-7; CDR3: CASSPISDEQYF; DNA: TGTGCCAGCAGCCCCATTAGCGACGAGCAGTACTTC
V: TRBV7-2; size: -; D: -; J: TRBJ2-1; CDR3: CASSPMGASSYNEQFF; DNA: TGTGCCAGCAGCCCCATGGGGGCCAGCTCCTACAATGAGCAGTTCTTC
V: TRBV4-1; size: -; D: -; J: TRBJ1-2; CDR3: CASSQGSLGLGYTF; DNA: TGCGCCAGCAGCCAAGGGTCGTTGGGGCTAGGCTACACCTTC
V: TRBV11-3; size: -; D: TRBD1; J: TRBJ2-3; CDR3: CASSPQGAGTDTQYF; DNA: TGTGCCAGCAGCCCTCAGGGGGCTGGGACAGATACGCAGTATTTT
V: TRBV7-3; size: -; D: -; J: TRBJ1-3; CDR3: CASSLYGNTGNTIYF; DNA: TGTGCCAGCAGCTTATATGGTAACACTGGAAACACCATATATTTT
V: TRBV5-4; size: -; D: TRBD1; J: TRBJ1-4; CDR3: CASSPGQAGTNEKLFF; DNA: TGTGCCAGCAGTCCGGGACAGGCAGGAACTAATGAAAAACTGTTTTTT
V: TRBV7-3; size: few; D: TRBD2; J: TRBJ2-1; CDR3: CASSRGGTNEQFF; DNA: TGTGCCAGCTCGCGGGGGGGCACCAATGAGCAGTTCTTC
V: TRBV6-5; size: once; D: TRBD2; J: TRBJ2-1; CDR3: CASSNSGGAIDEQFF; DNA: TGTGCCAGCAGTAATAGCGGGGGGGCCATCGATGAGCAGTTCTTC
V: TRBV7-8; size: -; D: TRBD2; J: TRBJ2-7; CDR3: CASSPGTSAVEQYF; DNA: TGTGCCAGCAGCCCCGGGACTAGCGCGGTGGAGCAGTACTTC
V: TRBV20-1; size: -; D: -; J: TRBJ2-1; CDR3: CSASFGGYNEQFF; DNA: TGCAGTGCTAGTTTCGGAGGATACAATGAGCAGTTCTTC
V: TRBV27; size: -; D: TRBD1; J: TRBJ1-1; CDR3: CASSRTGGFEAFF; DNA: TGTGCCAGCAGCCGAACAGGGGGTTTTGAAGCTTTCTTT
V: TRBV25-1; size: -; D: TRBD1; J: TRBJ1-2; CDR3: CASTRGQTGVNGYTF; DNA: TGTGCCAGCACCAGAGGTCAGACAGGGGTAAATGGCTACACCTTC
V: TRBV7-9; size: -; D: TRBD2; J: TRBJ2-1; CDR3: CASSSTGLAGGRSYNEQFF; DNA: TGTGCCAGCAGCTCCACGGGACTAGCGGGAGGAAGGTCCTACAATGAGCAGTTCTTC
V: TRBV27; size: -; D: TRBD2; J: TRBJ2-5; CDR3: CASSSRGLAGTFGTQYF; DNA: TGTGCCAGCAGTTCCCGGGGGCTAGCGGGCACCTTCGGGACCCAGTACTTC
V: TRBV18; size: -; D: TRBD1; J: TRBJ2-7; CDR3: CASSPTRDRSQYF; DNA: TGTGCCAGCTCACCGACCCGGGACAGGAGCCAGTACTTC
V: TRBV2; size: -; D: TRBD2; J: TRBJ2-5; CDR3: CASTFTSGGAETQYF; DNA: TGTGCCAGCACCTTCACTAGCGGGGGAGCGGAGACCCAGTACTTC
V: TRBV30; size: -; D: TRBD1; J: TRBJ2-1; CDR3: CAWSVLSSRDRGSNEQFF; DNA: TGTGCCTGGAGTGTACTTTCCTCCCGGGACAGGGGCAGTAATGAGCAGTTCTTC
V: TRBV19; size: -; D: -; J: TRBJ1-5; CDR3: CASKTGLRDNQPQHF; DNA: TGTGCCAGTAAGACGGGACTCAGGGACAATCAGCCCCAGCATTTT
V: TRBV30; size: -; D: -; J: TRBJ2-5; CDR3: CAFSRAQETQYF; DNA: TGTGCCTTTTCGAGGGCCCAAGAGACCCAGTACTTC
V: TRBV18; size: -; D: -; J: TRBJ1-3; CDR3: CASSPGPGTGNTIYF; DNA: TGTGCCAGCTCACCAGGTCCAGGGACTGGAAACACCATATATTTT